This is a list of T cell receptor beta chains from one sample in a study of shared clonotypes between healthy human individuals. Using immunoSEQ multiplex PCR, the repertoire was profiled, and TCRdb retains in-frame clones only, with some absent. Counted here are approximately 1,000,000 clones, around 77% occurring once; the ten biggest clones make up 0.89%. The sequencing sample was made of memory CD4+ T cells from PBMCs. These receptors originate from a man aged 18 to 30 in good health. Some clones in this sample may be carry-over from other donors' samples. Each CDR3 is given with its conserved first and last residue. A D gene is named only where the DNA matches it firmly. The size entry is marked missing in some rows and otherwise reads once, few, many or a size class.

d_gene	len	j_gene	abundance	v_gene	CDR3nt	CDR3aa
TRBD1	14	TRBJ2-7	NA	TRBV10-3	TGTGCCATCAGTGAGACGAGACAGGGGGCCGAGCAGTACTTC	CAISETRQGAEQYF
TRBD2	14	TRBJ2-7	once	TRBV6-5	TGTGCCAGCAGCCAGGAGCGGGACCACTACGAGCAGTACTTC	CASSQERDHYEQYF
TRBD1	14	TRBJ2-2	NA	TRBV19	TGTGCCAGTAGAACAGGGGGATCAACCGGGGAGCTGTTTTTT	CASRTGGSTGELFF
NA	12	TRBJ1-2	once	TRBV5-4	TGTGCCAGCAGGTATGAGGCTTATGGCTACACCTTC	CASRYEAYGYTF
TRBD1	13	TRBJ1-3	NA	TRBV6-1	TGTGCCAGCAGTGAAGTCAGGGGGAACACCATATATTTT	CASSEVRGNTIYF
TRBD1	12	TRBJ1-1	NA	TRBV7-9	TGTGCCAGCAGCTCACAGGGGGATGAAGCTTTCTTT	CASSSQGDEAFF
NA	15	TRBJ1-1	NA	TRBV28	TGTGCCAGCAGTTCTCCAGGCGGGCTTAACACTGAAGCTTTCTTT	CASSSPGGLNTEAFF
NA	15	TRBJ1-4	once	TRBV18	TGTGCCAGCTCACCTGGTTCGTCCACTAATGAAAAACTGTTTTTT	CASSPGSSTNEKLFF
NA	17	TRBJ2-6	NA	TRBV18	TGTGCCAGCTCACCACGGGGCCAGCCCTCTGGGGCCAACGTCCTGACTTTC	CASSPRGQPSGANVLTF
NA	17	TRBJ2-1	once	TRBV4-1	TGCGCCAGCAGCCAAGATGGGGGGCCTCACTACTACAATGAGCAGTTCTTC	CASSQDGGPHYYNEQFF
NA	14	TRBJ1-3	NA	TRBV5-6	TGTGCCAGCAGCGCGACATCCTCTGGAAACACCATATATTTT	CASSATSSGNTIYF
TRBD1	16	TRBJ1-4	NA	TRBV5-1	TGCGCCAGCAGCCGGGGGACAGTTGCAACTAATGAAAAACTGTTTTTT	CASSRGTVATNEKLFF
NA	15	TRBJ1-2	NA	TRBV28	TGTGCCAGCAGTGGTGTTACGGGGCGTAACTATGGCTACACCTTC	CASSGVTGRNYGYTF
NA	16	TRBJ2-7	NA	TRBV4-2	TGTGCCAGCAGCCACAATCGGGCCGGACGCTCCTACGAGCAGTACTTC	CASSHNRAGRSYEQYF
NA	16	TRBJ1-4	NA	TRBV2	TGTGCCAGCAGTGAAAGGCTGGGCAGGGCGACTGAAAAACTGTTTTTT	CASSERLGRATEKLFF
NA	14	TRBJ1-4	NA	TRBV15	TGTGCCACCAGCAGAAAATTACAGGCCTCGGGGCTGTTTTTT	CATSRKLQASGLFF
TRBD1	13	TRBJ1-2	NA	TRBV2	TGTGCCAGCAGTGCGACAGGGGTCAAGGGCTACACCTTC	CASSATGVKGYTF
NA	13	TRBJ2-1	NA	TRBV27	TGTGCCAGCAGTTTAAATCGGGGGAATGAGCAGTTCTTC	CASSLNRGNEQFF
NA	13	TRBJ2-2	NA	TRBV6-6	TGTGCCAGCCGCTATTCGAACACCGGGGAGCTGTTTTTT	CASRYSNTGELFF
NA	16	TRBJ1-5	NA	TRBV10-3	TGTGCCATCAGTGAGTGGGGGAGGTATAGCAATCAGCCCCAGCATTTT	CAISEWGRYSNQPQHF
NA	16	TRBJ2-1	NA	TRBV9	TGTGCCAGCAGCGTAGAGGGCGGGACCTTGTACAATGAGCAGTTCTTC	CASSVEGGTLYNEQFF
NA	13	TRBJ1-2	few	TRBV4-1	TGCGCCAGCAGCCCCCTTACTGGCTATGGCTACACCTTC	CASSPLTGYGYTF
NA	15	TRBJ2-3	NA	TRBV11-1	TGTGCCAGCAGCTTAGGGTTGCGGGGCACAGATACGCAGTATTTT	CASSLGLRGTDTQYF
TRBD2	16	TRBJ2-5	NA	TRBV5-1	TGCGCCAGCAGCTTCGCGGCGGGAGATCGGGCAGAGACCCAGTACTTC	CASSFAAGDRAETQYF
NA	12	TRBJ1-2	NA	TRBV5-1	TGCGCCAGCGCAATTTCTAACTATGGCTACACCTTC	CASAISNYGYTF
TRBD1	16	TRBJ1-1	few	TRBV28	TGTGCCAGCAGTTTACTTCCGGGACAGGGGAACACTGAAGCTTTCTTT	CASSLLPGQGNTEAFF
NA	14	TRBJ1-1	NA	TRBV10-2	TGCGCCAGCAGTGTAAGACAGCAGAACACTGAAGCTTTCTTT	CASSVRQQNTEAFF
TRBD2	21	TRBJ2-2	NA	TRBV2	TGTGCCAGCAGTGAACCACCAGGACTAGCGGGAGGGCCGAAGGACACCGGGGAGCTGTTTTTT	CASSEPPGLAGGPKDTGELFF
TRBD2	14	TRBJ2-1	NA	TRBV6-6	TGTGCCACCGGGGACGGCGGGAGTCCCCATGAGCAGTTCTTC	CATGDGGSPHEQFF
NA	11	TRBJ1-1	NA	TRBV20-1	TGCAGTGCTAGGGGTTCGGAAGAAGCTTTCTTT	CSARGSEEAFF
NA	16	TRBJ1-1	NA	TRBV5-1	TGCGCCAGCAGCTTGGGGGCAGGGGCTATGAACACTGAAGCTTTCTTT	CASSLGAGAMNTEAFF
NA	13	TRBJ1-2	NA	TRBV18	TGTGCCAGCTCACCTGCTTCCCACTATGGCTACACCTTC	CASSPASHYGYTF
TRBD2	13	TRBJ2-2	NA	TRBV30	TGTGCCTGGAGTAAGGGACTAGCGGGGGAGCTGTTTTTT	CAWSKGLAGELFF
NA	15	TRBJ2-7	few	TRBV5-1	TGCGCCAGCAGCTTGTGGGCAGGGGCCCCCTACGAGCAGTACTTC	CASSLWAGAPYEQYF
TRBD1	15	TRBJ1-2	NA	TRBV7-8	TGTGCCAGCAGCTTAGAGAGAACAGGGGACTATGGCTACACCTTC	CASSLERTGDYGYTF
NA	15	TRBJ2-7	NA	TRBV9	TGTGCCAGCAGCGTAGCGGTTGGGGGGAACTACGAGCAGTACTTC	CASSVAVGGNYEQYF
TRBD2	16	TRBJ2-7	NA	TRBV5-4	TGTGCCAGCAGCTTGGGTGAGGGACTAAGGGATGGCGAGCAGTACTTC	CASSLGEGLRDGEQYF
NA	14	TRBJ1-5	NA	TRBV6-1	TGTGCCAGCAGTGAGGGTGGGGTTTGGCAGCCCCAGCATTTT	CASSEGGVWQPQHF
TRBD2	15	TRBJ2-7	NA	TRBV2	TGTGCCAGCAGTGTTTTCGGGACTATTCTGTACGAGCAGTACTTC	CASSVFGTILYEQYF
NA	15	TRBJ1-5	NA	TRBV2	TGTGCCAGCAGTGAAACGACGAGGAGCAATCAGCCCCAGCATTTT	CASSETTRSNQPQHF
NA	14	TRBJ1-6	NA	TRBV28	TGTGCCAGCAGTTTCATTAGCACGGCGACACCCCTCCACTTT	CASSFISTATPLHF
NA	13	TRBJ1-2	once	TRBV5-4	TGTGCCAGCAGCCCCTCAGGGGACTATGGCTACACCTTC	CASSPSGDYGYTF
NA	15	TRBJ1-4	NA	TRBV5-1	TGCGCCAGCAGCCCCCCCGGGACCACAGGAGAAAAACTGTTTTTT	CASSPPGTTGEKLFF
NA	13	TRBJ1-5	NA	TRBV6-1	TGTGCCAGCAGTGAAAAGATGAATCAGCCCCAGCATTTT	CASSEKMNQPQHF
TRBD2	18	TRBJ2-3	few	TRBV7-3	TGTGCCAGCAGCTTAAGGGTACTAGCGGGAGTTATCACAGATACGCAGTATTTT	CASSLRVLAGVITDTQYF
NA	11	TRBJ1-2	NA	TRBV19	TGTGCCAGTAGTAGAGGCACGGGCTACACCTTC	CASSRGTGYTF
TRBD1	15	TRBJ2-7	NA	TRBV7-6	TGTGCCAGCAGCGCTACAGGGGCGGGTTCCTACGAGCAGTACTTC	CASSATGAGSYEQYF
NA	17	TRBJ1-3	NA	TRBV4-1	TGCGCCAGCAGCGATACGGGGGCAGGGCCGACCGATCGGCCCATATATTTT	CASSDTGAGPTDRPIYF
NA	13	TRBJ1-1	NA	TRBV5-1	TGCGCCAGCAGCCGGACAGCTCTCACTGAAGCTTTCTTT	CASSRTALTEAFF
NA	13	TRBJ1-1	few	TRBV30	TGTGCCTGGAGTGTAGGTCCGAACACTGAAGCTTTCTTT	CAWSVGPNTEAFF
NA	13	TRBJ2-5	NA	TRBV5-6	TGTGCCAGCAGCTTAGGGCTAGTAGAGACCCAGTACTTC	CASSLGLVETQYF
TRBD2	13	TRBJ2-1	NA	TRBV28	TGTGCCACCGTACTAGCGGGAGCCAATGAGCAGTTCTTC	CATVLAGANEQFF
NA	12	TRBJ2-5	NA	TRBV6-1	TGTGCCAGCAGCCTCCTGGGAGAGACCCAGTACTTC	CASSLLGETQYF
TRBD2	19	TRBJ2-4	NA	TRBV12-5	TGTGCTAGTGGTTTGGTTAGCGGGAGGCGACTTCTAGCCAAAAACATTCAGTACTTC	CASGLVSGRRLLAKNIQYF